This paragraph covers one T cell receptor beta chain sequence. The count of this clonotype is one. This clone's antigen is unknown. No base qualities exist here, and no much larger clone lies one base off it. One read is thin evidence. This entry comes from a study of CD8 T cells in Susac syndrome (dated by TCRdb to between 2017 and 2020). Study-wide context: Among the Susac syndrome patients who were sequenced, clinically active disease was present in more than five and clinical remission was observed in 8 or 9. At blood withdrawal, Susac syndrome patients were either therapy-naive, taking corticosteroids (in some cases with IVIg as well), or taking IVIg alone. Clonality of the CD8+ T cell repertoire was compared between eleven to twelve healthy donors, approximately 14 Susac syndrome patients and roughly 16 multiple sclerosis patients. Whether CD8+ T cell activation and differentiation in Susac syndrome was antigen driven was tested using repertoire sequencing. The study at large found these results: Roughly 15 and five Susac-specific public clones were found in the total CD8+ and CD8+ TEMRA repertoires, respectively. Susac syndrome CD8+ repertoires showed clonal expansion, highest in CD8+ TEMRA cells and greater in clinically active than remitting patients. The number of individuals in the TCR sequencing and HLA analysis was acknowledged as relatively small.

Peripheral blood CD8+ and CD4+ T cells from healthy donors, Susac syndrome patients and multiple sclerosis patients were profiled using high-throughput TCR beta sequencing. Recently defined diagnostic criteria for definite or probable disease were met by the Susac syndrome patients. CD8+ TEMRA cells were enriched by FACS, while bulk CD8+ and CD4+ T cells were purified by magnetic negative isolation. Blood was drawn into EDTA tubes, processed within 24 hours, and PBMCs were isolated by density gradient centrifugation. PBMCs intended for TCR sequencing were frozen in liquid nitrogen and were later thawed in a 37 degrees C water bath. The sorted or isolated CD4+, CD8+ and CD8+ TEMRA cells reached a purity of at least 90%. RNA was extracted using the RNeasy kit, and roughly 0.45 to 1 microgram was reverse transcribed with random hexamers. TCR beta CDR3 regions were amplified with the immunoSEQ multiplex PCR assay covering 54 Vbeta and 13 Jbeta segments. Bias from PCR amplification was corrected by using a synthetic template baseline for primer optimization and for computational correction. For the original study's pipeline: Reads were assigned to V, D and J genes according to IMGT and analyzed in immunoSEQ Analyzer, with only productive sequences retained. Clonality was calculated as one minus the Shannon entropy normalized by log2 of the number of productive unique sequences. For each patient and control, public and private clones were evaluated among the 100 most prevalent clones. A clone was defined as Susac-specific if it was absent from the healthy and MS cohorts, from more than 850 published viral clones and from other ImmuneACCESS disease sequences. The public reads were reanalyzed by TCRdb: fastp trimming at Q25, MiXCR alignment, in-frame beta chains only. Rows with a matching CDR3 protein are joined into one entry that keeps the most common DNA and genes. The V and J calls reflect TCRdb's pipeline rather than the authors' work. The sample data list about 190,000 distinct CDR3 sequences, and more than 85% of these were observed just once. Of the sample, about 0.15% falls within the top ten clones.

The clonotype was recovered from a human donor with Susac syndrome. Sequencing used CD8+ T cells from PBMCs.

This receptor carries the CDR3 CASSPTGGEMYEQYF. The nucleotide sequence is given as TGTGCCAGCAGTCCGACAGGGGGCGAAATGTACGAGCAGTACTTC. The chain uses TRBV28 and TRBJ2-7, with TRBD1 identical over 10 junction bases. The CDR3 numbers 15 residues from cysteine through phenylalanine. The only DNA kept is the CDR3, 45 bases in frame from the first base. The germline V gene supplies CDR1 MDHEN and CDR2 SYDVKM. V and J are trimmed by 5 bases and 4 bases, and the gene matches miss 8 bases of the junction.